This is a list of T cell receptor beta chains from one sample in a study of naive and memory T cell subsets. MiXCR, applied by TCRdb to the UMI-ligation and nested PCR reads, yields one record per CDR3 protein. This sample yields roughly 92,000 distinct CDR3 sequences, of which about 11% are seen a single time; approximately 0.14% belongs to the top ten. Sequencing was done on a sample of naive CD4+ T cells from blood. Source of these receptors: a human donor in good health. Both conserved end residues are part of each CDR3. A D gene is named only where the DNA matches it firmly. Size tells how often a clone was seen (once, few, many) or the class of an expanded clone, and some rows leave it out.

clone_size	v_call	j_call	d_call	cdr3_nt	cdr3_aa
.	TRBV13	TRBJ1-1	.	.	CASSLLFNTRGTEAFFGSEAFF
.	TRBV5-4	TRBJ2-4	.	TGTGCCAGCAGCTCGGACGTGGGACTAGCCAAAAACATTCAGTACTTC	CASSSDVGLAKNIQYF
few	TRBV7-2	TRBJ2-3	TRBD2	TGTGCCAGCAGCTTTCCCGGACTAGCGGGACGACGAGATACGCAGTATTTT	CASSFPGLAGRRDTQYF
few	TRBV7-2	TRBJ2-5	TRBD2	TGTGCCAGCAGCCCACGGACTAGCGGGAGTAGAGAGACCCAGTACTTC	CASSPRTSGSRETQYF
few	TRBV13	TRBJ2-7	TRBD2	TGTGCCAGCAGCTTAGATCCCAGGGGGCGCGGGACTAGCGGAGCCCCTACGAGTCGTTTGGTGCAGTACTTC	CASSLDPRGRGTSGAPTSRLVQYF
few	TRBV20-1	TRBJ1-1	.	TGCAGGGCGGACGGCCCGAACACTGAAGCTTTCTTT	CRADGPNTEAFF
many	TRBV28	TRBJ1-3	.	TGTGCCAGCAGTATGGGGGACTACTCTGGAAACACCATATATTTT	CASSMGDYSGNTIYF
many	TRBV4-3	TRBJ2-7	TRBD1	TGCGCCAGCAGCCAAGGATACAGGGGCCGGAGCTTC	CASSQGYRGRSF
few	TRBV20-1	TRBJ1-3	.	TGCAGTGCTGGTGCCCGGGACGGTGGAAACACCATATATTTT	CSAGARDGGNTIYF
many	TRBV19	TRBJ2-7	.	TGTGCCAGTAAGTCTCAGACTGCCTTCTCCTCCGAGCAGTACTTC	CASKSQTAFSSEQYF
.	TRBV11-3	TRBJ2-3	.	TGTGACAGCAGCTCACCATCCTGGACTGAGGGCTCGGCGCAGTATTTT	CDSSSPSWTEGSAQYF
.	TRBV5-1	TRBJ2-5	TRBD1	TGCGCCAGCAGCTTGGCCGGGTCAGGGGGCCAAGAGACCCAGTACTTC	CASSLAGSGGQETQYF
few	TRBV30	TRBJ2-7	TRBD2	TGTGCCTGGAGAAGACTAGCGGGGGGGCCCTACGAGCAGTACTTC	CAWRRLAGGPYEQYF
few	TRBV3-1	TRBJ1-5	TRBD1	TGTGCCAGCAGCCCCTCATCCGGGACAGGGCGTCAGCCCCAGCATTTT	CASSPSSGTGRQPQHF
.	TRBV5-6	TRBJ2-1	.	TGTGCCAGCAGCTTCGGCGAGATATCCAATGAGCAGTTCTTC	CASSFGEISNEQFF
.	TRBV24-1	TRBJ2-5	TRBD2	TGTGCCACCAGTGATTGGGGAACTAGCGGGCAAGAGACCCAGTACTTC	CATSDWGTSGQETQYF